The clone carrying this T cell receptor beta chain has more than one count but fewer than ten. The target antigen is unknown. A quantitative 5'-RACE method, one with molecular barcodes, was used to make TCR beta libraries. TCRdb re-called the 5' RACE reads through MiXCR, storing one row per CDR3 protein. This repertoire shows around 120,000 distinct CDR3 sequences, around 13% found once; its top ten account for 2.5% to 3%. The record originates from a study of CD8 T cells in ankylosing spondylitis. Study-level findings and limits: Earlier authors reported some of these motif variants in reactive arthritis synovial fluid and blood. Disease-linked clones were reportedly significantly enriched in matched ankylosing spondylitis synovial fluid. Ankylosing spondylitis blood appeared to carry a characteristic TCR beta motif of seven to nine highly homologous variants.

Germline CDR1 reads SGHKS; CDR2 reads YYEKEE (reference sequence). V was clipped by 4 bases and J by 8 bases; unmatched bases: 11. The CDR3 loop spans 15 amino acids. This clonotype originated in a female donor with ankylosing spondylitis or in good health (not recorded which). Sequenced input: blood, either unsorted or a sorted T cell fraction (not recorded which). The chain recombines TRBV5-5 with TRBJ2-4; 8 bases are shared with TRBD2. CDR3 in amino acids: CASSQGTRSEDIQYF. The CDR3 DNA sequence: TGTGCCAGCAGCCAAGGGACTAGATCTGAGGACATTCAGTACTTC.